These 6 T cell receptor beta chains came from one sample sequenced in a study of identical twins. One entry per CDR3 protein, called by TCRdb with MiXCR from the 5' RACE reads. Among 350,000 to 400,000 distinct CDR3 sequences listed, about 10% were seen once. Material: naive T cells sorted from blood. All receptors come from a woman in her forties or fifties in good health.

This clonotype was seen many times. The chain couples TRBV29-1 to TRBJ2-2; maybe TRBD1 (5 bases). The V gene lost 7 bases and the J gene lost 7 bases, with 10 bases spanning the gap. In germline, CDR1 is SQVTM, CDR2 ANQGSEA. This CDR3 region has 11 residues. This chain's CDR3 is CSAGQLGELFF. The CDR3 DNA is TGCAGCGCCGGACAACTCGGGGAGCTGTTTTTT.

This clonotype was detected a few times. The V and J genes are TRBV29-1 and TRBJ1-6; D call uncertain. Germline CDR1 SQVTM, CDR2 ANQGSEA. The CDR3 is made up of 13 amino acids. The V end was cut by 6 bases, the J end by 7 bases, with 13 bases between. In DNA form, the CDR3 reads TGCAGCGTCGGAGAGTCGGGGAATTCACCCCTCCACTTT. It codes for CSVGESGNSPLHF.

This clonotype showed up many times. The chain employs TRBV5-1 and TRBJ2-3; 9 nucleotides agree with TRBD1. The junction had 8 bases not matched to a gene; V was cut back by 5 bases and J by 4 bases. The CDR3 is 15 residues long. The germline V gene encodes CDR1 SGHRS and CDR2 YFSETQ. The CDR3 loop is CASRPQGASADTQYF. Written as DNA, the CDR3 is TGCGCCAGCAGGCCACAGGGGGCATCAGCAGATACGCAGTATTTT.

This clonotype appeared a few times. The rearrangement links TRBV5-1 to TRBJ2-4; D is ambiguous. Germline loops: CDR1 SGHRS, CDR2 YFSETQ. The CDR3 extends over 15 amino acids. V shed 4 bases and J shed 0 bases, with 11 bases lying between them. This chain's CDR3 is CASSRETLAKNIQYF. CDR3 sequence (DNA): TGCGCCAGCAGCCGCGAGACCCTAGCCAAAAACATTCAGTACTTC.

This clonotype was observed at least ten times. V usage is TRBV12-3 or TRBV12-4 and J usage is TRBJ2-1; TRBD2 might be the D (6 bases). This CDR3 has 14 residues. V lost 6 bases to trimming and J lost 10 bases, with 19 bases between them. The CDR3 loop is CASSRTFGGAEQFF. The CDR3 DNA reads TGTGCCAGCAGCCGGACCTTCGGAGGGGCAGAGCAGTTCTTC.

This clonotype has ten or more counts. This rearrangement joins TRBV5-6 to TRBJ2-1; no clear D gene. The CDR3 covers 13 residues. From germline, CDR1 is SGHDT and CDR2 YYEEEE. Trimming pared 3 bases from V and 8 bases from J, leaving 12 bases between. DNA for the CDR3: TGTGCCAGCAGCTCGACCTTATTGGATGAGCAGTTCTTC. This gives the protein CASSSTLLDEQFF.